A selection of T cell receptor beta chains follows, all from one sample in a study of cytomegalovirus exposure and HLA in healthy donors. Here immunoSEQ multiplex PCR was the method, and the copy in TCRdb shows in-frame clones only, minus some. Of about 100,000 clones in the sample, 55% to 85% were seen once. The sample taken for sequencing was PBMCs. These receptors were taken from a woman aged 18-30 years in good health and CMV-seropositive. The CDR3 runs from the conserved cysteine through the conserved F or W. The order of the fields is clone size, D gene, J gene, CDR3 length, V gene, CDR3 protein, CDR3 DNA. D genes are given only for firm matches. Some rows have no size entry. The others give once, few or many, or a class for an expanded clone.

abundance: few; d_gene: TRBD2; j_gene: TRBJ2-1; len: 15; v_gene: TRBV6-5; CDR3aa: CASSYGLAGYNEQFF; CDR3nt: TGTGCCAGCAGTTACGGGCTAGCGGGATACAATGAGCAGTTCTTC
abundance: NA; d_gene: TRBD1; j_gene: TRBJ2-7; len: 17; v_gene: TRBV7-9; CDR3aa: CASSLGDRGPNSYEQYF; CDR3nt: TGTGCCAGCAGCTTAGGTGACAGGGGGCCTAACTCCTACGAGCAGTACTTC
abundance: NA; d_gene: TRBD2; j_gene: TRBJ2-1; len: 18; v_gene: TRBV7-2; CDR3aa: CASSLVGGSGVSYNEQFF; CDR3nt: TGTGCCAGCAGCTTAGTTGGGGGTAGCGGGGTCTCCTACAATGAGCAGTTCTTC
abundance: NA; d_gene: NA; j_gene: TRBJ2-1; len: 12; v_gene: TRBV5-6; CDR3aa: CASSLGDNEQFF; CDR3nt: TGTGCCAGCAGCTTGGGAGACAATGAGCAGTTCTTC
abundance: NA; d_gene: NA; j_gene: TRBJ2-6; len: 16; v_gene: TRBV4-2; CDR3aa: CASSQEGGSGANVLTF; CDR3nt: TGTGCCAGCAGCCAAGAAGGGGGTTCTGGGGCCAACGTCCTGACTTTC
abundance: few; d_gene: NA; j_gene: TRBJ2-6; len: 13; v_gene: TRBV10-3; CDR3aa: CAILGSGANVLTF; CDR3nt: TGTGCCATCCTAGGTTCTGGGGCCAACGTCCTGACTTTC
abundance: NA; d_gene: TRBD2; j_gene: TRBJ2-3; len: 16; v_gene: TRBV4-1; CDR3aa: CASSPSGGRGTDTQYF; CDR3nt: TGCGCCAGCAGCCCGAGCGGGGGTAGAGGCACAGATACGCAGTATTTT
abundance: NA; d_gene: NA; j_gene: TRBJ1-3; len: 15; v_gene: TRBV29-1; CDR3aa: CSVGGKLSSGNTIYF; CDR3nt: TGCAGCGTTGGAGGGAAGCTGAGCTCTGGAAACACCATATATTTT
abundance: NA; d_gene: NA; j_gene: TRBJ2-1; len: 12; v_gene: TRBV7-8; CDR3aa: CASSPTPNEQFF; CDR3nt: TGTGCCAGCAGCCCTACTCCAAATGAGCAGTTCTTC
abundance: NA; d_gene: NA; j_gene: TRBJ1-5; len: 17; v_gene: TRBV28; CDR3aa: CASSLRDTDYSNQPQHF; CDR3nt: TGTGCCAGCAGTCTCCGGGACACCGATTATAGCAATCAGCCCCAGCATTTT
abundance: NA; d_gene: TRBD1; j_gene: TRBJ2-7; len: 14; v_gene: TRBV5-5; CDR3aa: CASRLGQAFYEQYF; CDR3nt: TGTGCCAGCAGACTGGGACAGGCATTCTACGAGCAGTACTTC
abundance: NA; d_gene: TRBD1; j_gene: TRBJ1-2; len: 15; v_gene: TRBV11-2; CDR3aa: CASSSPRGLNYGYTF; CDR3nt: TGTGCCAGCAGCTCACCCAGGGGGCTCAACTATGGCTACACCTTC
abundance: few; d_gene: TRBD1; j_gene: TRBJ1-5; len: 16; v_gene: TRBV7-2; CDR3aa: CASSLASGQGNQPQHF; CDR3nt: TGTGCCAGCAGCTTAGCGTCGGGACAGGGGAATCAGCCCCAGCATTTT
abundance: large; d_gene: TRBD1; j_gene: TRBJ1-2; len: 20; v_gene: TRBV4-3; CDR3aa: CASSQDHGRDSLFRGYGYTF; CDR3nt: TGCGCCAGCAGCCAAGATCACGGCCGGGACAGCCTTTTCCGAGGCTATGGCTACACCTTC
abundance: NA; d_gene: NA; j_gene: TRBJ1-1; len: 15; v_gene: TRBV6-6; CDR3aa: CASSYTGGRTTEAFF; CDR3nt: TGTGCCAGCAGTTATACGGGAGGACGAACGACTGAAGCTTTCTTT
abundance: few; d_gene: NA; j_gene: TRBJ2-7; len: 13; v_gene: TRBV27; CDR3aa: CASMHGRSYEQYF; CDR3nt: TGTGCCAGCATGCACGGTCGCTCCTACGAGCAGTACTTC
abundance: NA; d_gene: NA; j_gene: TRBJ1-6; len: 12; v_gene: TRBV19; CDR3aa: CASSLPGATLHF; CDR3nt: TGTGCCAGTAGTCTCCCAGGGGCCACCCTCCACTTT
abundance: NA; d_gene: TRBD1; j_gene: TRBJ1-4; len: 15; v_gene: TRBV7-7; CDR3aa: CASSQLTGGSEKLFF; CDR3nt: TGTGCCAGCAGCCAGTTGACAGGGGGCAGCGAAAAACTGTTTTTT
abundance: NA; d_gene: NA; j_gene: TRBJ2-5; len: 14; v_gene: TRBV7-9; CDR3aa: CASSLTRLRETQYF; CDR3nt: TGTGCCAGCAGCTTAACGCGGCTTCGGGAGACCCAGTACTTC
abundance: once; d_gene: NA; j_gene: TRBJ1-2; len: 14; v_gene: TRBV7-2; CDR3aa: CASSLPQGLYGYTF; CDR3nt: TGTGCCAGCAGCTTACCTCAGGGGCTCTATGGCTACACCTTC
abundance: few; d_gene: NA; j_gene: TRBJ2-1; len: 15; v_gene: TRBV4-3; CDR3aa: CASSSRTEGYNEQFF; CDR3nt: TGCGCCAGCAGCTCAAGGACAGAGGGCTACAATGAGCAGTTCTTC
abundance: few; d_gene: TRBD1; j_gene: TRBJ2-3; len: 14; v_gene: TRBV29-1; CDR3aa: CSVEGQGYTDTQYF; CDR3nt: TGCAGCGTTGAGGGACAGGGGTACACAGATACGCAGTATTTT
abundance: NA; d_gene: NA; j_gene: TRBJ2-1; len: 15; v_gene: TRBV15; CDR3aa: CATSRGSSGVYEQFF; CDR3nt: TGTGCCACCAGCAGGGGGAGTAGCGGCGTTTATGAGCAGTTCTTC
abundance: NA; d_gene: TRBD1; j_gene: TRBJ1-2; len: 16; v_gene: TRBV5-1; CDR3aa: CASSLRGTGGIYGYTF; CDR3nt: TGCGCCAGCAGCTTGAGGGGGACAGGTGGAATCTATGGCTACACCTTC
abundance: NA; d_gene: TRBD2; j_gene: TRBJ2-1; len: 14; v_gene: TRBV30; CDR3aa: CAWSLGVAGPEQFF; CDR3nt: TGTGCCTGGAGCCTCGGAGTAGCGGGGCCTGAGCAGTTCTTC
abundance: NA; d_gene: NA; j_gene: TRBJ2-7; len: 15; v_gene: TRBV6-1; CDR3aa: CASSDFTGSEYEQYF; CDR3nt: TGTGCCAGCAGTGATTTTACGGGGTCTGAGTACGAGCAGTACTTC
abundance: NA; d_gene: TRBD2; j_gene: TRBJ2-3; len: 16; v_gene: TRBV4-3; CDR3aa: CASSQEGGRSTDTQYF; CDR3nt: TGCGCCAGCAGCCAAGAGGGCGGGAGATCCACAGATACGCAGTATTTT
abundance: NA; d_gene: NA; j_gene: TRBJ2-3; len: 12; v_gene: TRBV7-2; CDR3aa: CASSLRADTQYF; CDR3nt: TGTGCCAGCAGCTTAAGAGCAGATACGCAGTATTTT
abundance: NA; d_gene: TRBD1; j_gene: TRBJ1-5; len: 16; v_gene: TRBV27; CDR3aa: CASSPTGGLVNQPQHF; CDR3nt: TGTGCCAGCAGCCCGACAGGGGGCCTGGTGAATCAGCCCCAGCATTTT
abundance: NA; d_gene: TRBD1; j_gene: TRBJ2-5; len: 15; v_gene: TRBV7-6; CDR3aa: CASSWGQGDGETQYF; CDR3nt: TGTGCCAGCAGCTGGGGACAGGGGGACGGAGAGACCCAGTACTTC
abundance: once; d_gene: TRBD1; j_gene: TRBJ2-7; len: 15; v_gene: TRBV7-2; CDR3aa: CASSNDRDRANEQYF; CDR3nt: TGTGCCAGCAGCAATGACCGGGACAGGGCCAACGAGCAGTACTTC
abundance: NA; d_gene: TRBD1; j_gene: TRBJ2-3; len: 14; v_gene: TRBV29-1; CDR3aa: CSDLKTGITDTQYF; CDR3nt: TGCAGCGACTTAAAGACAGGGATTACAGATACGCAGTATTTT
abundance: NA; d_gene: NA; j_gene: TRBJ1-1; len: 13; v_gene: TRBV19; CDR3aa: CASSTLGGTEAFF; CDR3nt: TGTGCCAGTAGTACCCTCGGGGGCACTGAAGCTTTCTTT
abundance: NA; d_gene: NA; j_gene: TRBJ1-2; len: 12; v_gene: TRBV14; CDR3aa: CASSLSQYGYTF; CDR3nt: TGTGCCAGCAGCCTCTCACAGTATGGCTACACCTTC
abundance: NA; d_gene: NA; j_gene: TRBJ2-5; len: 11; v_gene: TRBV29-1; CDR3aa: CSVVFSGTQYF; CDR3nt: TGCAGCGTAGTTTTCTCCGGGACCCAGTACTTC
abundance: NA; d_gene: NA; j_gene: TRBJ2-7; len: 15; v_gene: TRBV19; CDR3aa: CASSPQGPRLGEQYF; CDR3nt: TGTGCCAGTAGTCCACAGGGTCCGAGGTTGGGTGAGCAGTACTTC
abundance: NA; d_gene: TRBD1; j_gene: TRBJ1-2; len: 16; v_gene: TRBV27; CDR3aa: CASSFRDSQTSYGYTF; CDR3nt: TGTGCCAGCAGTTTTCGGGACAGCCAAACTAGCTATGGCTACACCTTC
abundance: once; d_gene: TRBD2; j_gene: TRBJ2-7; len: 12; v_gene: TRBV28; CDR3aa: CASRGRVYEQYF; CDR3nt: TGTGCCAGCAGGGGGAGGGTCTACGAGCAGTACTTC
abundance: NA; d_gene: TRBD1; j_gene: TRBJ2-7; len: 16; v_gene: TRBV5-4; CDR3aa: CASSWGTGTAVGEQYF; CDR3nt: TGTGCCAGCAGCTGGGGAACCGGGACAGCAGTAGGAGAGCAGTACTTC
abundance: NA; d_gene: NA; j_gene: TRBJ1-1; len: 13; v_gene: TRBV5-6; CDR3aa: CASTSGRNTEAFF; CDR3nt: TGTGCCAGCACCTCTGGCCGTAACACTGAAGCTTTCTTT
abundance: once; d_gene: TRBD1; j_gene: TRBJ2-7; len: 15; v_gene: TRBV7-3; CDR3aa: CASSLQPGQGREQYF; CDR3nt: TGTGCCAGCAGCTTACAACCGGGACAGGGTCGTGAGCAGTACTTC
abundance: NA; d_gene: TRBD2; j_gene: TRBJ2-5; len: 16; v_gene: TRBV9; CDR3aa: CASSVGGLAVQETQYF; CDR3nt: TGTGCCAGCAGCGTAGGGGGACTAGCGGTACAAGAGACCCAGTACTTC
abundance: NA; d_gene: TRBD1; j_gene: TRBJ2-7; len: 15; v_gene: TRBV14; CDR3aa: CASSRRQGQTYEQYF; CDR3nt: TGTGCCAGCAGCCGCCGACAGGGGCAAACCTACGAGCAGTACTTC
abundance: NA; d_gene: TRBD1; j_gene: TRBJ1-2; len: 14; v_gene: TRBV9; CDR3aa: CASSSGDRDYGYTF; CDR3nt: TGTGCCAGCAGCTCCGGGGACAGGGATTATGGCTACACCTTC
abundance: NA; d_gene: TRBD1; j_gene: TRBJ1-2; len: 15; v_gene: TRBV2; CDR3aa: CASSLQGGAGDGYTF; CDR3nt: TGTGCCAGCAGCTTACAGGGGGGAGCTGGCGATGGCTACACCTTC
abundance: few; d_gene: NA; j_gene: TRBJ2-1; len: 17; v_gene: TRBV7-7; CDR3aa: CASSPGVGSSSYNEQFF; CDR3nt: TGTGCCAGCAGCCCGGGGGTGGGGTCAAGCTCCTACAATGAGCAGTTCTTC
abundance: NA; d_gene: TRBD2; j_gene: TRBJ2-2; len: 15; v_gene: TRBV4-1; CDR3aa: CASSQEGAGGGELFF; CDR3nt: TGCGCCAGCAGCCAAGAGGGAGCGGGAGGCGGGGAGCTGTTTTTT
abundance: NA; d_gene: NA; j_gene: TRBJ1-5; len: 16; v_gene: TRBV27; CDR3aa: CASSLSYPGEYQPQHF; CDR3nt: TGTGCCAGCAGTTTATCCTACCCAGGGGAGTATCAGCCCCAGCATTTT
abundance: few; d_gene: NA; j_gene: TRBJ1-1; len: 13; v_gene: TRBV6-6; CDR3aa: CASSLGVNTEAFF; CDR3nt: TGTGCCAGCAGCTTGGGCGTAAACACTGAAGCTTTCTTT
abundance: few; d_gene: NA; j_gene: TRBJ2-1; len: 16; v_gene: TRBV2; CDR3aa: CASSEGIGRTYNEQFF; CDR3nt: TGTGCCAGCAGTGAAGGGATCGGGAGAACCTACAATGAGCAGTTCTTC
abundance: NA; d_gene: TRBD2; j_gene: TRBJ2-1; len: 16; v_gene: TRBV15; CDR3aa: CATSRGASGSYNEQFF; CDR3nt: TGTGCCACCAGCAGAGGGGCTAGCGGGTCCTACAATGAGCAGTTCTTC
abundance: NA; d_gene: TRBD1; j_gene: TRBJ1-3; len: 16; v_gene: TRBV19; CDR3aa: CAGERTGGPSENTIYF; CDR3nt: TGTGCCGGCGAACGGACAGGGGGCCCTTCTGAAAACACCATATATTTT
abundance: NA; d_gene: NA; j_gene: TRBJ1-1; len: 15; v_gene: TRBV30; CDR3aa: CAWSNNRGGPAEAFF; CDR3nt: TGTGCCTGGAGCAACAATCGGGGGGGGCCAGCAGAAGCTTTCTTT
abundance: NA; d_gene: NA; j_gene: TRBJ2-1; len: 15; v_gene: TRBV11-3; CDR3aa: CASSLDSGTYNEQFF; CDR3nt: TGTGCCAGCAGCTTAGATTCAGGGACTTACAATGAGCAGTTCTTC
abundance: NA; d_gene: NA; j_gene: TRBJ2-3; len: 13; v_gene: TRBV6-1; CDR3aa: CASSEGPKDTQYF; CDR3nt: TGTGCCAGCAGTGAGGGGCCGAAAGATACGCAGTATTTT
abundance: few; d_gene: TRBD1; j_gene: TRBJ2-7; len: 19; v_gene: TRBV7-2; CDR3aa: CASSLDAQGASAPHYEQYF; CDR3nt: TGTGCCAGCAGCTTAGATGCACAGGGGGCTTCGGCTCCTCACTACGAGCAGTACTTC
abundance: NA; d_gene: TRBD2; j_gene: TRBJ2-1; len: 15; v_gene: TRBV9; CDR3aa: CASSKGLAENNEQFF; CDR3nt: TGTGCCAGCAGCAAGGGACTAGCGGAGAACAATGAGCAGTTCTTC
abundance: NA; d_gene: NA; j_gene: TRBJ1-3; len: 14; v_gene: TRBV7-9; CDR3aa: CASSPAAAGNTIYF; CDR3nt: TGTGCCAGCAGCCCGGCGGCAGCTGGAAACACCATATATTTT
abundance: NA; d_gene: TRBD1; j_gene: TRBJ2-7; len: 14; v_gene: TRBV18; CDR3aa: CASSLGQGGYEQYF; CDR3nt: TGTGCCAGCTCACTCGGACAGGGTGGGTACGAGCAGTACTTC